The sequence of this T cell receptor (beta chain) was determined in a study of blood T cells in healthy people across ages. Study observations and caveats: Observed TCR beta diversity per million T cells went down as age went up. This fall followed a roughly linear course with age. Unsorted PBMC material precluded a definitive naive versus antigen-experienced comparison. Compared with aged donors, long-lived donors showed fewer expanded clones, suggesting selection.

Alongside a J-beta primer mix, a sample-barcoded 5' primer served in a second PCR lasting about 7 to 11 cycles. TCRdb re-called the 5' RACE reads with MiXCR, one entry per CDR3 protein. The sample has around 1,500,000 distinct CDR3 sequences; over 25% are singletons. The CDR3 is made up of 15 amino acids. V shed 3 bases and J shed 2 bases, with 12 bases lying between them. Germline CDR1 reads SGHRS; CDR2 reads YFSETQ. On this clonotype itself: The antigen is unknown.

The sequenced sample was blood. This clonotype was obtained from a woman aged 25 to 39 in good health. V and J are TRBV5-1 and TRBJ2-1, with D perhaps assigned TRBD1 or TRBD2 (5 bases each). DNA for the CDR3: TGCGCCAGCAGCTGGGGACCCGGGACCTACAATGAGCAGTTCTTC. It encodes CASSWGPGTYNEQFF.